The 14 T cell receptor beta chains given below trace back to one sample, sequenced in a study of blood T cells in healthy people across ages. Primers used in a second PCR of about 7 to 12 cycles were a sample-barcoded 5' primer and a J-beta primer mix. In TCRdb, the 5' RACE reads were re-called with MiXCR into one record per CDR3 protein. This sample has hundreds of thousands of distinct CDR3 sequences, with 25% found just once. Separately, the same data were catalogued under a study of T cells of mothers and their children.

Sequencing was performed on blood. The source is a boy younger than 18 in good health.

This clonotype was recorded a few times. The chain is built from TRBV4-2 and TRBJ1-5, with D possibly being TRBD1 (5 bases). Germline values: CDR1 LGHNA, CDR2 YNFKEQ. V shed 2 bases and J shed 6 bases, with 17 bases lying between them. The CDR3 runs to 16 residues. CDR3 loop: CASSQPHGAAVQPQHF. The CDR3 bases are TGTGCCAGCAGCCAACCCCACGGGGCGGCAGTTCAGCCCCAGCATTTT.

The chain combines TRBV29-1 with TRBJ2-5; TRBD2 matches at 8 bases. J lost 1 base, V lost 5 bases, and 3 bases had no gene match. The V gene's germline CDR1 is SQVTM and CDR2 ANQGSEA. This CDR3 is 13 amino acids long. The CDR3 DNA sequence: TGCAGCGTTCAAGCGGGAGCCCAAGAGACCCAGTACTTC. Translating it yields CSVQAGAQETQYF.

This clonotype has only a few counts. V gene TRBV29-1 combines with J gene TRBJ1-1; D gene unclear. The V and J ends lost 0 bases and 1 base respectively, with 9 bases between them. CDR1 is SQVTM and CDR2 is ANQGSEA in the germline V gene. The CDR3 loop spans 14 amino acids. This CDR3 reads CSVEDNRQNTEAFF. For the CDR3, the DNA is TGCAGCGTTGAAGATAACCGACAGAACACTGAAGCTTTCTTT.

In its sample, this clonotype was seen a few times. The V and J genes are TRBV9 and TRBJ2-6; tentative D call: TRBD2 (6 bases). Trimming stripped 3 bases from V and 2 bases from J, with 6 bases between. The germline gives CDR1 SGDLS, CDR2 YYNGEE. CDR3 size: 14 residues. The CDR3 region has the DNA TGTGCCAGCAGCGGGGGGGCTGGGGCCAACGTCCTGACTTTC. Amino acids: CASSGGAGANVLTF.

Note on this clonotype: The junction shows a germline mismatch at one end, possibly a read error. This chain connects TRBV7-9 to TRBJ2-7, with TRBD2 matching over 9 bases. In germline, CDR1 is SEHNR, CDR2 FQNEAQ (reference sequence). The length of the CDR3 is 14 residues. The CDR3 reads CASSSSGSSYEQCF. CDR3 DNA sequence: TGTGCCAGCAGTAGTAGCGGGAGCTCCTACGAGCAGTGCTTC.

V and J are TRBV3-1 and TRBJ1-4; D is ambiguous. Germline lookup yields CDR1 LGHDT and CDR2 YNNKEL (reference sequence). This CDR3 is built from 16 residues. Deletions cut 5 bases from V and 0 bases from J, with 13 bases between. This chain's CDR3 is CASSDPTGATNEKLFF. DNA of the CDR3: TGTGCCAGCAGCGACCCGACCGGTGCAACTAATGAAAAACTGTTTTTT.

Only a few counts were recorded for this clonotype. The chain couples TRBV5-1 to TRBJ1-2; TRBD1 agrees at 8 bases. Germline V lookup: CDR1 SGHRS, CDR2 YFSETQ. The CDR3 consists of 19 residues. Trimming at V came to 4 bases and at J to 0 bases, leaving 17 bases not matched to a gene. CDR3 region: CASSPLPGGFNQANYGYTF. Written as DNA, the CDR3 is TGCGCCAGCAGCCCATTGCCAGGGGGCTTCAATCAAGCTAACTATGGCTACACCTTC.

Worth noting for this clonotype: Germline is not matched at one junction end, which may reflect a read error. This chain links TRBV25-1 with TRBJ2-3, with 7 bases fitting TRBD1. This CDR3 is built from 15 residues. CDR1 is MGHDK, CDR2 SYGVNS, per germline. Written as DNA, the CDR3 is TGTGCCAGCAGTGGCTCTAAGCGGCAGGGGGATACGCAGTACTTT. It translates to CASSGSKRQGDTQYF.

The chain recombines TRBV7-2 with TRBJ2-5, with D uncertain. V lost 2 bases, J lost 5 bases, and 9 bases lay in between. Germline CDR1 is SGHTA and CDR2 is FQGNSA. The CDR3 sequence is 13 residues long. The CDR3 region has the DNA TGTGCCAGCAGCTTACGCTACGGTGAGACCCAGTACTTC. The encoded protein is CASSLRYGETQYF.

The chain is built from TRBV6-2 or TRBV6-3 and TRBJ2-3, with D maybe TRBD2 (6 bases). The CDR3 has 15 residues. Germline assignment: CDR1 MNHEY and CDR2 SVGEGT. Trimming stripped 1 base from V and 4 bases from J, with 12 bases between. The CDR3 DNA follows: TGTGCCAGCAGTTACTTGGGACTCTATTCAGATACGCAGTATTTT. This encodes CASSYLGLYSDTQYF.

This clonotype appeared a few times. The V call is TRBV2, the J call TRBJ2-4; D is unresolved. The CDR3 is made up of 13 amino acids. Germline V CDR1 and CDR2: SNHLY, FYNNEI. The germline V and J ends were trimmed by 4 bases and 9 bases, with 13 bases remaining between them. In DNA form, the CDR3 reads TGTGCCAGCAGTGGAGTACAAGAAAGCATTCAGTACTTC. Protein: CASSGVQESIQYF.

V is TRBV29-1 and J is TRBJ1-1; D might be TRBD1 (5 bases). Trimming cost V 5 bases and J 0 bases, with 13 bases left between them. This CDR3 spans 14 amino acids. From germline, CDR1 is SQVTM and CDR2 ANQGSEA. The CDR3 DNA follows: TGCAGCGTTACAGGCTACTCCATGAACACTGAAGCTTTCTTT. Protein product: CSVTGYSMNTEAFF.

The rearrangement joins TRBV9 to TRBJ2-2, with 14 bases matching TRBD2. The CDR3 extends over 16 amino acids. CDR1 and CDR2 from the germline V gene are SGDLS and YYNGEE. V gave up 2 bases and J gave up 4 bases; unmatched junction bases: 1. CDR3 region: CASSVGLAGATGELFF. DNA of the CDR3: TGTGCCAGCAGCGTGGGACTAGCGGGAGCCACCGGGGAGCTGTTTTTT.

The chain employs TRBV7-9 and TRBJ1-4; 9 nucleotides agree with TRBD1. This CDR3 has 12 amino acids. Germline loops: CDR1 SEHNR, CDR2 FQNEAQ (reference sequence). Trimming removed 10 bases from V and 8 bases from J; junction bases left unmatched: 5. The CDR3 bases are TGTGCCATTCGGACAGGGGCCGAAAAACTGTTTTTT. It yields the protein CAIRTGAEKLFF.